Given below is one TCR beta chain in context. The germline gene is not matched at one end of the junction; a read error may be the cause. The sample belongs to a study of CDR3 diversity in severe acne. From the PCR reads, TCRdb called clonotypes with MiXCR, one entry per CDR3 protein. The sample yields approximately 79,000 distinct CDR3 sequences, about half seen once. CDR1 and CDR2 (germline): SGHTS, YDEGEE. The CDR3 covers 15 residues. The sequence came from a male donor in good health, serving as a control. The chain has TRBV5-8 and TRBJ2-7; a weak D match, TRBD1 (6 bases). Sample: blood. This CDR3 reads CASSQALGQFYEQYF. DNA for the CDR3: TGCGCCAGCAGCCAAGCGCTAGGACAGTTCTACGAGCAGTACTTC. Full variable domain (missing parts from reference TRBV5-8 and TRBJ2-7): EAGVTQSPTHLIKTRGQQATLRCSPISGHTSVYWYQQALGLGLQFLLWYDEGEERNRGNFPPRFSGRQFPNYSSELNVNALELEDSALYLCASSQALGQFYEQYFGPGTRLTVT.